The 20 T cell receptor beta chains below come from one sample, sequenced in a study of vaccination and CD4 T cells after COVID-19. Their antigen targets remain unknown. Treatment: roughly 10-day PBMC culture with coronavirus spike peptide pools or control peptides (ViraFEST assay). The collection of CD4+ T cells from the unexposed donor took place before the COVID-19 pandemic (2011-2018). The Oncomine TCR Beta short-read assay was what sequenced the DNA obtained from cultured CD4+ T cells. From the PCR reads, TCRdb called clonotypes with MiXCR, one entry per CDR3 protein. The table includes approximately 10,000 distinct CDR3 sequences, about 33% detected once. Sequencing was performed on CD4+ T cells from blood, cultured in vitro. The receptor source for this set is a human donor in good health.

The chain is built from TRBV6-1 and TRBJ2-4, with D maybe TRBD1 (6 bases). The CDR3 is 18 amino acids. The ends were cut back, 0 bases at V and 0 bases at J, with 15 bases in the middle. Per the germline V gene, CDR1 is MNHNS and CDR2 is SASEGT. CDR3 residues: CASSEASWTAVAKNIQYF. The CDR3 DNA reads TGTGCCAGCAGTGAAGCCTCATGGACAGCAGTAGCCAAAAACATTCAGTACTTC.

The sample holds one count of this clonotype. For the CDR3, the DNA is TGCGCCAGCAGCCCTCAGGGGTCCGGTATGAACACTGAAGCTTTCTTT. Protein: CASSPQGSGMNTEAFF. The V gene is TRBV5-1, the J gene TRBJ1-1; TRBD1 is a possible D gene (6 bases). Trimming took off 4 bases at V and 0 bases at J, with 16 bases between the two ends. The CDR3 is made up of 16 amino acids. Germline CDR1 and CDR2: SGHRS and YFSETQ.

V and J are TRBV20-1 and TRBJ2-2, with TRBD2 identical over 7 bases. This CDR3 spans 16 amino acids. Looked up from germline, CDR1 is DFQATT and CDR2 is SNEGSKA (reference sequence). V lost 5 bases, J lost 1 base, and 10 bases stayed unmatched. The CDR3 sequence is CSAATTPGGNTGELFF. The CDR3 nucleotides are TGCAGTGCTGCCACAACCCCGGGGGGGAACACCGGGGAGCTGTTTTTT.

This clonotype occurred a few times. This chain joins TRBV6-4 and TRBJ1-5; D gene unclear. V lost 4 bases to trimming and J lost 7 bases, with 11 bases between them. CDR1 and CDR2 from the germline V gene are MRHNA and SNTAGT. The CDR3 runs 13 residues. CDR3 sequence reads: CASSVAPNQPQHF. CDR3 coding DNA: TGTGCCAGCAGTGTGGCCCCTAACCAGCCCCAGCATTTT.

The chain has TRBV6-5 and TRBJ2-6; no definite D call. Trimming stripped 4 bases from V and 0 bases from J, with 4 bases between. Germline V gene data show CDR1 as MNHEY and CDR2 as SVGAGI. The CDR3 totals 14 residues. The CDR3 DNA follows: TGTGCCAGCAGTTCACACTCTGGGGCCAACGTCCTGACTTTC. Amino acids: CASSSHSGANVLTF.

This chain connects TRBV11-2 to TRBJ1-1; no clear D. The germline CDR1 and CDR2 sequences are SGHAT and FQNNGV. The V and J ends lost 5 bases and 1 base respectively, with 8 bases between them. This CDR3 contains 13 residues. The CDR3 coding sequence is TGTGCCAGCAGCCCAGAGGGGAACACTGAAGCTTTCTTT. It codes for CASSPEGNTEAFF.

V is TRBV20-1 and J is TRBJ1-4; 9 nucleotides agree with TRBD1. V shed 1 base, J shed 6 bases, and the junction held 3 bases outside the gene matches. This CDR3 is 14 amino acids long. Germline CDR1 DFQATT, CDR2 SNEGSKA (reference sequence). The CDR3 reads CSARGGQGHEKLFF. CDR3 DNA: TGCAGTGCTAGAGGGGGACAGGGTCATGAAAAACTGTTTTTT.

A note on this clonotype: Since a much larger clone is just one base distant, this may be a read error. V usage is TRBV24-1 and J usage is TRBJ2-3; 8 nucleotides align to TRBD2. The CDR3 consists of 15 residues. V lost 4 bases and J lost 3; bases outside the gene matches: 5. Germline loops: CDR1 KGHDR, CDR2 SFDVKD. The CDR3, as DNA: TGTGCCACCAGTGACACTGGCGGGGGGACAGATACGCAGTATTTT. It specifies CATSDTGGGTDTQYF.

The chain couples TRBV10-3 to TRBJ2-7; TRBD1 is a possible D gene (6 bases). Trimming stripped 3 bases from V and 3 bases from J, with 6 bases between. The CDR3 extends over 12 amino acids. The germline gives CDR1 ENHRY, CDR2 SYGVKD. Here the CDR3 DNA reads TGTGCCATCAGTGACAGGGGCTACGAGCAGTACTTC. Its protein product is CAISDRGYEQYF.

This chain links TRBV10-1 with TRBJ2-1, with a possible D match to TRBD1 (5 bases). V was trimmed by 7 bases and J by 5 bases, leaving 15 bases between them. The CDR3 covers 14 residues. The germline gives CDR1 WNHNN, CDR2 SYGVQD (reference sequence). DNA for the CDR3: TGCGCCAGCAAAGGACAACTCTCGGACAATGAGCAGTTCTTC. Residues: CASKGQLSDNEQFF.

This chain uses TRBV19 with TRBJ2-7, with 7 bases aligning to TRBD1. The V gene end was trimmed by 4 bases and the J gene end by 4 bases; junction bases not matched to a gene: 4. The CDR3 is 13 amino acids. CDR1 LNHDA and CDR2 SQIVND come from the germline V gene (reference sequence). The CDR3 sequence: CASSRGQAYEQYF. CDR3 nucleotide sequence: TGTGCCAGTAGTAGAGGACAGGCGTACGAGCAGTACTTC.

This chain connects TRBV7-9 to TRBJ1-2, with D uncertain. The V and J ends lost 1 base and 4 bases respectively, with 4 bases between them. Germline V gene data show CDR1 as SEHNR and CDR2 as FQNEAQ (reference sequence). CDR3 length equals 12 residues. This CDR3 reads CASSLVPYGYTF. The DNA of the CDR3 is TGTGCCAGCAGCTTAGTACCCTATGGCTACACCTTC.

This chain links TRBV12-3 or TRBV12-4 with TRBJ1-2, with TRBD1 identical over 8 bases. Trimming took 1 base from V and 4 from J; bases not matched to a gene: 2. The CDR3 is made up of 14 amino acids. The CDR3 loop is CASSLGDRTYGYTF. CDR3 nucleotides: TGTGCCAGCAGTTTAGGGGACAGGACCTATGGCTACACCTTC.

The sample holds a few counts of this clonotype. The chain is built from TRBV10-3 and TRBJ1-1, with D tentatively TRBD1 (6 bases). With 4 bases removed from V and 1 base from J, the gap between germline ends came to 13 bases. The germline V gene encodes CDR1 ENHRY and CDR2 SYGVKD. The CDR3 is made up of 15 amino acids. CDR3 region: CAISAGAGANTEAFF. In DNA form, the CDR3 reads TGTGCCATCAGTGCTGGGGCAGGGGCGAACACTGAAGCTTTCTTT.

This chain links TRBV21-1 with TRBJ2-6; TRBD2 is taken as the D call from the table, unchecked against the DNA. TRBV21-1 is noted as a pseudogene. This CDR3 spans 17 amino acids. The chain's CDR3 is CASSKGRPDSGANVLTF. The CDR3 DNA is TGTGCCAGCAGCAAAGGGCGGCCCGACTCTGGGGCCAACGTCCTGACTTTC.

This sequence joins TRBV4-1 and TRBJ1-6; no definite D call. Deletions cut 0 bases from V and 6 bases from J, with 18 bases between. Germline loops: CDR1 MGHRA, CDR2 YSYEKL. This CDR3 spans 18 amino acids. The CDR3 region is CASSQESIEGMGNSPLHF. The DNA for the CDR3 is TGCGCCAGCAGCCAAGAGTCGATTGAGGGAATGGGTAATTCACCCCTCCACTTT.

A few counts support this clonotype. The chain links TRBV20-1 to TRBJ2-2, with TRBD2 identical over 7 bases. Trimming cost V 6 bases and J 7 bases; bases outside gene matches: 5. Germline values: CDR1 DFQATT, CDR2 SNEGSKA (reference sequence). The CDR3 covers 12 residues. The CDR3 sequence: CSAQRGFGELFF. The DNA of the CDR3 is TGCAGTGCGCAGCGGGGCTTCGGGGAGCTGTTTTTT.

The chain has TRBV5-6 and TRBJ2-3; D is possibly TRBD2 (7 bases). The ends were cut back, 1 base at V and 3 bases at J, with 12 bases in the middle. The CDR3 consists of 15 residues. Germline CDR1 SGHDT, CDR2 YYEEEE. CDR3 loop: CASSLRGGQTDTQYF. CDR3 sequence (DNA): TGTGCCAGCAGCTTGAGGGGGGGCCAGACAGATACGCAGTATTTT.

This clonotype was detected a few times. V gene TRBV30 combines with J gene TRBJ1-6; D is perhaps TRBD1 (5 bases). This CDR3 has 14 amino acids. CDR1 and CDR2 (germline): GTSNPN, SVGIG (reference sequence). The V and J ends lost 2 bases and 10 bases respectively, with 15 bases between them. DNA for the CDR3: TGTGCCTGGAGTATCCCAGGGACTTACTCACCCCTCCACTTT. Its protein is CAWSIPGTYSPLHF.

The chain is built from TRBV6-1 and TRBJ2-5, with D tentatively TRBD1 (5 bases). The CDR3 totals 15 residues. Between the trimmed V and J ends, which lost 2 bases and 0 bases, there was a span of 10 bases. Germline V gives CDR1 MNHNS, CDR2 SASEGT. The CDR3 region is CASSEFVGHQETQYF. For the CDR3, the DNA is TGTGCCAGCAGTGAATTCGTGGGGCACCAAGAGACCCAGTACTTC.